This TCR beta chain was recorded in a study of blood T cell repertoires in COVID-19. On the study more broadly: Samples taken during acute and convalescent COVID-19 were collected in the United States, Italy and Spain. The cDNA or gDNA used as material had been derived from T cells, B-cell-depleted T cells, or PBMCs.

This clone was counted only a few times. Under the authors' procedure: Cell counts per sample came from amplifying reference gene primers. Using immunoSEQ multiplex PCR, the repertoire was profiled, and TCRdb retains in-frame clones only, with some absent. V and J calls and clone size follow that table, whereas D and trimming were derived from the DNA. The table lists about 160,000 clones, 70% to 90% of them singletons. Trimming shortened V by 5 bases and J by 4 bases, and 9 bases separated the two germline ends. The V gene's germline CDR1 is SGHTA and CDR2 FQGNSA. The CDR3 runs 13 residues. This rearrangement joins TRBV7-2 to TRBJ1-5; no definite D call. Material: peripheral blood. The clonotype originates from a man aged 40-55 years with acute or convalescent COVID-19. The CDR3 is CASSEPGNQPQHF. DNA of the CDR3: TGTGCCAGCAGCGAGCCAGGTAATCAGCCCCAGCATTTT.